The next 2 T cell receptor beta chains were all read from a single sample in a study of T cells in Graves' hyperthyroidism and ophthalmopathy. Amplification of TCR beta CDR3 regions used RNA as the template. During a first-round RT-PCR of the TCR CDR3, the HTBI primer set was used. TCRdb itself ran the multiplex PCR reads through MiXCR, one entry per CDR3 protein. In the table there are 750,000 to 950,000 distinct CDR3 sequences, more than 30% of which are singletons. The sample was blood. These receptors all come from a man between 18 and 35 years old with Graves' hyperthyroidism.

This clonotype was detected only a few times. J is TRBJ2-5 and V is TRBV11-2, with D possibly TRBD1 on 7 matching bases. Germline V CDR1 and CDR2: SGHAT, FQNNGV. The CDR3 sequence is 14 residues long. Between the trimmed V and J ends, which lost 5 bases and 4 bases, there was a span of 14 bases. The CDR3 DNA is TGTGCCAGCAGCCTTCAGGGGGGCCTAGAGACCCAGTACTTC. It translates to CASSLQGGLETQYF.

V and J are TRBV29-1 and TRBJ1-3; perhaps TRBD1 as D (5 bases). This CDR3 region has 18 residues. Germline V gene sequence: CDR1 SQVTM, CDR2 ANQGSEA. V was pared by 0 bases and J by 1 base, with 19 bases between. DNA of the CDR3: TGCAGCGTTGAAGATTGGGGACCCCCGGGATCTTCTGGAAACACCATATATTTT. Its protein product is CSVEDWGPPGSSGNTIYF.